These 9 T cell receptor beta chains came from one sample sequenced in a study of beta chain features in type 1 diabetes. Every isolated RNA sample was fully reverse transcribed, so sequencing captured expressed TCRB transcripts. TCRdb's table, derived via immunoSEQ multiplex PCR, lists solely in-frame clones and lacks some. The table records 500,000 to 700,000 clones, 15% to 19% of them present only once. Source material: naive CD4+ T cells from blood. The receptor set was obtained from a man aged 18 to 30 in good health.

CDR3 amino acids: CAWRGTAVGEQFF. Here the CDR3 DNA reads TGTGCCTGGAGAGGGACAGCCGTCGGTGAGCAGTTCTTC. V usage is TRBV30 and J usage is TRBJ2-1; 7 positions agree with TRBD1. Germline CDR1 GTSNPN, CDR2 SVGIG (reference sequence). The CDR3 covers 13 residues. After removal of 3 bases from V and 9 bases from J, the junction contained 8 bases not matched to a gene.

In this sample, this clone turned up a few times. The genes are TRBV18 and TRBJ2-1; a weak D match, TRBD1 (5 bases). Per germline, CDR1 KGHSH and CDR2 LQKENI. V was shortened by 5 bases and J by 1 base, with 6 bases between the two germline ends. The CDR3 sequence is 13 residues long. This CDR3 reads CASSAGSYNEQFF. CDR3 coding DNA: TGTGCCAGCTCAGCAGGGTCCTACAATGAGCAGTTCTTC. The whole variable domain, filled in from reference TRBV18 and TRBJ2-1, reads NAGVMQNPRHLVRRRGQEARLRCSPMKGHSHVYWYRQLPEEGLKFMVYLQKENIIDESGMPKERFSAEFPKEGPSILRIQQVVRGDSAAYFCASSAGSYNEQFFGPGTRLTVL.

This clone was counted between two and nine times. The chain uses TRBV28 and TRBJ1-1; 11 bases match TRBD1. The CDR3 contains 15 residues. Losses at the gene ends were 5 bases for V and 4 bases for J; bases not matched to a gene: 6. Germline-derived CDR1 and CDR2 are MDHEN and SYDVKM. For the CDR3, the DNA is TGTGCCAGCAGTGCCTTGGGACAGGGGGGCACTGAAGCTTTCTTT. Its translation: CASSALGQGGTEAFF.

V gene TRBV25-1 combines with J gene TRBJ1-4, with D maybe TRBD1 (5 bases). Trimming pared 5 bases from V and 7 bases from J, leaving 20 bases between. The CDR3 loop spans 16 amino acids. Germline CDR1 reads MGHDK; CDR2 reads SYGVNS. CDR3 residues: CASSPRAGKNLEKLFF. CDR3 in DNA: TGTGCCAGCAGTCCCAGGGCGGGGAAGAATCTTGAAAAACTGTTTTTT.

This chain joins TRBV7-2 and TRBJ2-7; 8 bases align to TRBD2. V was pared by 2 bases and J by 0 bases, with 12 bases of the junction left unmatched. The CDR3 runs 18 residues. From germline, CDR1 is SGHTA and CDR2 FQGNSA. CDR3 loop: CASSLQLAAIYSSYEQYF. The CDR3 DNA follows: TGTGCCAGCAGCTTACAACTAGCGGCCATTTACTCCTCCTACGAGCAGTACTTC. Drawing the rest from reference TRBV7-2 and TRBJ2-7, the complete variable domain is GAGVSQSPSNKVTEKGKDVELRCDPISGHTALYWYRQSLGQGLEFLIYFQGNSAPDKSGLPSDRFSAERTGGSVSTLTIQRTQQEDSAVYLCASSLQLAAIYSSYEQYFGPGTRLTVT.

The rearrangement joins TRBV29-1 to TRBJ1-2; unclear D gene. Trimming took 6 bases from V and 6 from J, leaving 20 bases between them. The CDR3 loop spans 14 amino acids. Germline V lookup: CDR1 SQVTM, CDR2 ANQGSEA. In nucleotides, the CDR3 is TGCAGCGTAACGGCACGCCTTGCCCTACATGGCTACACCTTC. It translates to CSVTARLALHGYTF.

As concerns this clone: Different DNA sequences within this sample yield the same CDR3. CDR3 in amino acids: CASSPDRALYEQYF. The CDR3 coding sequence is TGTGCCAGCAGCCCAGACAGGGCACTTTACGAGCAGTACTTC. This chain joins TRBV7-2 and TRBJ2-7; 7 bases are a match to TRBD1. Germline CDR1 reads SGHTA; CDR2 reads FQGNSA. The V gene end was trimmed by 5 bases and the J gene end by 4 bases; junction bases not matched to a gene: 8. CDR3 size: 14 residues.

This clone occurred a few times. The chain combines TRBV2 with TRBJ1-1; D is ambiguous. Per the germline V gene, CDR1 is SNHLY and CDR2 is FYNNEI. The CDR3 runs to 11 residues. V lost 6 bases, J lost 3 bases, and 5 bases lay in between. CDR3 sequence (DNA): TGTGCCAGCAGGCCGGACACTGAAGCTTTCTTT. As protein: CASRPDTEAFF.

J is TRBJ2-7 and V is TRBV7-2; D perhaps matches TRBD1 (5 bases). The V end was cut by 5 bases, the J end by 5 bases, with 16 bases between. This CDR3 has 14 residues. Germline values: CDR1 SGHTA, CDR2 FQGNSA. For the CDR3, the DNA is TGTGCCAGCAGCCCTTCCATCGGCAGGGACGAGCAGTACTTC. Protein: CASSPSIGRDEQYF. The full variable domain, with the rest looked up from reference TRBV7-2 and TRBJ2-7, is GAGVSQSPSNKVTEKGKDVELRCDPISGHTALYWYRQSLGQGLEFLIYFQGNSAPDKSGLPSDRFSAERTGGSVSTLTIQRTQQEDSAVYLCASSPSIGRDEQYFGPGTRLTVT.